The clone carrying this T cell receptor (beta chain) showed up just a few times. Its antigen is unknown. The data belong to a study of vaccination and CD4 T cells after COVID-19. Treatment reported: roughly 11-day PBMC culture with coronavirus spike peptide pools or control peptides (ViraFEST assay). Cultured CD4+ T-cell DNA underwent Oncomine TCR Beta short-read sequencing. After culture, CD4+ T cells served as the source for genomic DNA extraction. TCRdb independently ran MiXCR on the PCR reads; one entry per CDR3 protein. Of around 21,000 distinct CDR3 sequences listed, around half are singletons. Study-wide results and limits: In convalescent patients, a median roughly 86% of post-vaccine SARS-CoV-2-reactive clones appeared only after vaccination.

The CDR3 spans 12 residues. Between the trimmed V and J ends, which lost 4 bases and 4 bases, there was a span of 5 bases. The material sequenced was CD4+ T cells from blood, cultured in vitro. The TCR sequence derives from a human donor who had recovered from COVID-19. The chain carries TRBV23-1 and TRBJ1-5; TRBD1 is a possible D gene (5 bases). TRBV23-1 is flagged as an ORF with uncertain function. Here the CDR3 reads CASSRQNQPQHF. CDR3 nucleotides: TGCGCCAGCAGTCGACAGAATCAGCCCCAGCATTTT.